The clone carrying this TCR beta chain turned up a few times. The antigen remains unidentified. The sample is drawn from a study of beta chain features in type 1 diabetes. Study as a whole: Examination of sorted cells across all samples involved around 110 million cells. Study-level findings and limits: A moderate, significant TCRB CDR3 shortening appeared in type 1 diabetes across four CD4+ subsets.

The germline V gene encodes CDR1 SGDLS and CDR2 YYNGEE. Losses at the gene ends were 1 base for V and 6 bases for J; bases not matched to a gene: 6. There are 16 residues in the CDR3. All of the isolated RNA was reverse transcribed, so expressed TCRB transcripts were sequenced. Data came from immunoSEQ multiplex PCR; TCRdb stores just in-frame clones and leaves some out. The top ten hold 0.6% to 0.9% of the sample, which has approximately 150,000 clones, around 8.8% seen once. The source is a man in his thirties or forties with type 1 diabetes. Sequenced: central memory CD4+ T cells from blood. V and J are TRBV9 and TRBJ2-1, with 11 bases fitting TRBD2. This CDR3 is CASSVQSSGGTNEQFF. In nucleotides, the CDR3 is TGTGCCAGCAGCGTACAATCTAGCGGGGGGACCAATGAGCAGTTCTTC.